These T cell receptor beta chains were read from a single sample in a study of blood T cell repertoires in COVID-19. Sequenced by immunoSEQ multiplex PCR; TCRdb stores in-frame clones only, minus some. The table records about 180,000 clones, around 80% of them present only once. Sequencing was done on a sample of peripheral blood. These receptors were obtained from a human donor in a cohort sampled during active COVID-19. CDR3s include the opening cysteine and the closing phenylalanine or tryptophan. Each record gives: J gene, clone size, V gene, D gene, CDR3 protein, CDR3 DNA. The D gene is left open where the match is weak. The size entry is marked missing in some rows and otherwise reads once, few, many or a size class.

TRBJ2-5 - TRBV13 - CASSSRDWGATQYF TGTGCCAGCAGCTCCCGGGACTGGGGTGCGACCCAGTACTTC
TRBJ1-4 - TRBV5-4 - CASSVQGGGEKLFF TGTGCCAGCAGCGTACAGGGTGGTGGGGAAAAACTGTTTTTT
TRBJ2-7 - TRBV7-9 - CASIPSGGYEQYF TGTGCCAGCATCCCCAGCGGTGGGTACGAGCAGTACTTC
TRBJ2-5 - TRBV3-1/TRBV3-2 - CASSQGKGKGNKETQYF TGTGCCAGCAGCCAAGGGAAGGGGAAGGGGAACAAGGAGACCCAGTACTTC
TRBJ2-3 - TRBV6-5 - CASSAARLGTQYF TGTGCCAGCAGCGCGGCGAGGTTAGGTACGCAGTATTTT
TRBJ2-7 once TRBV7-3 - CASSPGGGDPNEQYF TGTGCCAGCAGCCCCGGAGGCGGGGACCCAAACGAGCAGTACTTC
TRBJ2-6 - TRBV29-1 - CSVVHGQKGSGANVLTF TGCAGCGTTGTACACGGACAGAAAGGATCTGGGGCCAACGTCCTGACTTTC
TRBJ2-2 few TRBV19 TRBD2 CASSIWAGRDTGELFF TGTGCCAGTAGTATCTGGGCCGGGAGGGACACCGGGGAGCTGTTTTTT
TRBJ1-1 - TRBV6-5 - CASSPLGGTEAFF TGTGCCAGCAGTCCCCTAGGGGGCACTGAAGCTTTCTTT
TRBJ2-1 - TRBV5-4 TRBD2 CASSSGGVLSTTYNEQFF TGTGCCAGCAGCTCCGGGGGGGTACTTTCTACGACCTACAATGAGCAGTTCTTC
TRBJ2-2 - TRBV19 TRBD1 CASSPYDRGQEAGELFF TGTGCCAGTAGTCCCTACGACAGGGGGCAGGAGGCCGGGGAGCTGTTTTTT
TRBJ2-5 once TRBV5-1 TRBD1 CASSTNPGTGLAVLETQYF TGCGCCAGCAGCACTAACCCCGGGACAGGCCTTGCCGTTTTAGAGACCCAGTACTTC
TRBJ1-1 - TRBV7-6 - CASSRGGWDTEAFF TGTGCCAGCAGTAGGGGGGGATGGGACACTGAAGCTTTCTTT
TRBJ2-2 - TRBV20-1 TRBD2 CSASGAGFTGELFF TGCAGTGCTAGTGGAGCGGGATTTACCGGGGAGCTGTTTTTT
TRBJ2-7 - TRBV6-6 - CASAPSATGEQYF TGTGCCAGCGCCCCCTCCGCGACCGGGGAGCAGTACTTC
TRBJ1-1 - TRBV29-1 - CSVEDLGGTEAFF TGCAGCGTTGAAGACCTAGGGGGCACTGAAGCTTTCTTT
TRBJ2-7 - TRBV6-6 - CASSSPSGATYEQYF TGTGCCAGCAGTTCCCCCTCAGGGGCCACCTACGAGCAGTACTTC
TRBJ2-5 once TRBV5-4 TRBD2 CASSPPRRSGGQETQYF TGTGCCAGCAGTCCTCCTAGGCGTAGCGGGGGGCAAGAGACCCAGTACTTC
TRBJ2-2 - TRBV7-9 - CASSLPVNTGELFF TGTGCCAGCAGCTTACCAGTCAACACCGGGGAGCTGTTTTTT
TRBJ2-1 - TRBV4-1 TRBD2 CASSQDISGGADEQFF TGCGCCAGCAGCCAAGATATAAGCGGGGGGGCCGATGAGCAGTTCTTC
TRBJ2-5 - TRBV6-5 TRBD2 CASRSASGFQETQYF TGTGCCAGCAGGTCGGCTAGCGGGTTCCAAGAGACCCAGTACTTC
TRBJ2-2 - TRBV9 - CASGSGAYTGELFF TGTGCCAGCGGGTCAGGGGCATACACCGGGGAGCTGTTTTTT
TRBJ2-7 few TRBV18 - CASSPTLGNYEQYF TGTGCCAGCTCACCAACCCTCGGGAACTACGAGCAGTACTTC
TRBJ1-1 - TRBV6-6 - CASNQPQITGGEAFF TGTGCCAGCAACCAACCACAGATTACGGGAGGTGAAGCTTTCTTT